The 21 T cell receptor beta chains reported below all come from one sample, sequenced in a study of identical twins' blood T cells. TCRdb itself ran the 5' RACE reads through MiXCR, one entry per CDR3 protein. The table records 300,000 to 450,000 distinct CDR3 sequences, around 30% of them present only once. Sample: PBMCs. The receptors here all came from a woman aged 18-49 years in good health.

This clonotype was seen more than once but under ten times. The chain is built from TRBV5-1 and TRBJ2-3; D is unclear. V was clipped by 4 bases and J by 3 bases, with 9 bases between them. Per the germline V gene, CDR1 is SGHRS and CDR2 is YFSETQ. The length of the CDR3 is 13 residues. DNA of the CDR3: TGCGCCAGCAGCCACAAAGGGACAGATACGCAGTATTTT. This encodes CASSHKGTDTQYF.

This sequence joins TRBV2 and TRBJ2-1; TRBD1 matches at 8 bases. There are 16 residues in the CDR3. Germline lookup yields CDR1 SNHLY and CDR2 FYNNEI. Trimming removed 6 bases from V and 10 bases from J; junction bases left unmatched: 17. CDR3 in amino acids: CASSDSHRGYAKEQFF. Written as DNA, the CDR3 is TGTGCCAGCAGCGATAGCCACAGGGGGTATGCCAAAGAGCAGTTCTTC.

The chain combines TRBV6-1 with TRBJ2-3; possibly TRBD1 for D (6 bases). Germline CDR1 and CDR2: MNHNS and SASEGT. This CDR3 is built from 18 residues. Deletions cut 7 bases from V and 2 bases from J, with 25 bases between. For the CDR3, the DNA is TGTGCCAGCACTGGGTATTATAGGGACACTCAAAACACAGATACGCAGTATTTT. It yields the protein CASTGYYRDTQNTDTQYF.

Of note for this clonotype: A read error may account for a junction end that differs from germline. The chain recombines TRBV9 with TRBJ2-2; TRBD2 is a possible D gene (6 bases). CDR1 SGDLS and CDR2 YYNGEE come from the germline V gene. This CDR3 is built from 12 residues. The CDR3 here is CATRSNTGGLFF. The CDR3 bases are TGTGCCACCCGGTCGAACACCGGGGGGCTGTTTTTT.

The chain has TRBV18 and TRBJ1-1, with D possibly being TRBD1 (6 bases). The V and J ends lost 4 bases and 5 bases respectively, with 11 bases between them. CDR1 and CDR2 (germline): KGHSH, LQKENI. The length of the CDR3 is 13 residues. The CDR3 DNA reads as TGTGCCAGCTCACAGGGGGAGAGAACTGAAGCTTTCTTT. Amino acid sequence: CASSQGERTEAFF.

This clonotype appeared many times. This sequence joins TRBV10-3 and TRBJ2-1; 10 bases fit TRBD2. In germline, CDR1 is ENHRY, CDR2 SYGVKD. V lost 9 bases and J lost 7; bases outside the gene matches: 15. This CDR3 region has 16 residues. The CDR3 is CAISGKLAGLNNEQFF. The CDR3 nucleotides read TGTGCCATATCCGGGAAACTAGCGGGATTGAATAATGAGCAGTTCTTC.

The CDR3 nucleotides read TGCAGCGTTGCGACCTACGAGCAGTACTTC. This sequence encodes CSVATYEQYF. J is TRBJ2-7 and V is TRBV29-1; D ambiguous. The CDR3 contains 10 residues. The V end lost 4 bases, the J end lost 2 bases, and 3 bases lay between the germline ends. CDR1 and CDR2 (germline): SQVTM, ANQGSEA.

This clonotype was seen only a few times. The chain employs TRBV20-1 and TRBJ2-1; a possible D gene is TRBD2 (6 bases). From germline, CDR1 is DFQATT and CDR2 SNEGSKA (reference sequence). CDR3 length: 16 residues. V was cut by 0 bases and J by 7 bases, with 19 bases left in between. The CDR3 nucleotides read TGCAGTGCTAGAGATCCCATAGCGGCCCAAGAGAATGAGCAGTTCTTC. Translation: CSARDPIAAQENEQFF.

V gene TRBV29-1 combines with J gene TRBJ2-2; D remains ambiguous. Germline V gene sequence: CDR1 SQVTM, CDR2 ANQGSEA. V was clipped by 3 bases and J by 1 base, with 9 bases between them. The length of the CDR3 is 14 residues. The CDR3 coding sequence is TGCAGCGTTGATGGTAGCAAGAACACCGGGGAGCTGTTTTTT. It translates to CSVDGSKNTGELFF.

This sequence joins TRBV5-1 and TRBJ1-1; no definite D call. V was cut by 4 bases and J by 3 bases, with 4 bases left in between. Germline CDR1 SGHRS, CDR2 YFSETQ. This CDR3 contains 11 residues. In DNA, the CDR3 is TGCGCCAGCAGCGAGGACACTGAAGCTTTCTTT. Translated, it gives CASSEDTEAFF.

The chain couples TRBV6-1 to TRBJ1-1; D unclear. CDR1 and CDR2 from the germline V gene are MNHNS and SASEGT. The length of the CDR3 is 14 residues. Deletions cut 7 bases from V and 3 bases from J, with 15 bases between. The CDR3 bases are TGTGCCAGCATTCGGTTCGTGTGGGACACTGAAGCTTTCTTT. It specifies CASIRFVWDTEAFF.

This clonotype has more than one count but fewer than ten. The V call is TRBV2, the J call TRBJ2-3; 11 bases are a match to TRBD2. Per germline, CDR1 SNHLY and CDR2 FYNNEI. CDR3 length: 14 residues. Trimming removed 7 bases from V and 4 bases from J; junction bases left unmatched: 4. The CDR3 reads CASIRLAGPDTQYF. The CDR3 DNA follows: TGTGCCAGCATTCGACTAGCGGGGCCAGATACGCAGTATTTT.

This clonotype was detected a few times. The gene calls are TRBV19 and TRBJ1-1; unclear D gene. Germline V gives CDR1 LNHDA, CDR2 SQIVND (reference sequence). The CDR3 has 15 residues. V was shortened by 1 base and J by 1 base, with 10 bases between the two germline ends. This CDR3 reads CASSIAVRQNTEAFF. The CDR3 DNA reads TGTGCCAGTAGTATAGCAGTGCGGCAGAACACTGAAGCTTTCTTT.

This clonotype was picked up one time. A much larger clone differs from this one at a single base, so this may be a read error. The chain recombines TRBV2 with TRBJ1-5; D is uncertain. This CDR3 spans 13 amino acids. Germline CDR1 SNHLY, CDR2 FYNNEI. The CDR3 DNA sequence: TGTGCCAGCAGAGAGGATAGCAATCAGCTCCAGCATTTT. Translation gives CASREDSNQLQHF. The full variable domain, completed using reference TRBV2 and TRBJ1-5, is EPEVTQTPSHQVTQMGQEVILRCVPISNHLYFYWYRQILGQKVEFLVSFYNNEISEKSEIFDDQFSVERPDGSNFTLKIRSTKLEDSAMYFCASREDSNQLQHFGDGTRLSIL.

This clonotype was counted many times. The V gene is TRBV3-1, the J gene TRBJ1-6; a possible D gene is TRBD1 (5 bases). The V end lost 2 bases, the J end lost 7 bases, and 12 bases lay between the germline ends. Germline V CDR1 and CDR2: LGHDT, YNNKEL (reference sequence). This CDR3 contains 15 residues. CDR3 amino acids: CASSQFRVENSPLHF. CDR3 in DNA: TGTGCCAGCAGCCAATTCAGGGTTGAGAATTCACCCCTCCACTTT. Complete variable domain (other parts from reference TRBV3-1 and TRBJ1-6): DTAVSQTPKYLVTQMGNDKSIKCEQNLGHDTMYWYKQDSKKFLKIMFSYNNKELIINETVPNRFSPKSPDKAHLNLHINSLELGDSAVYFCASSQFRVENSPLHFGNGTRLTVT.

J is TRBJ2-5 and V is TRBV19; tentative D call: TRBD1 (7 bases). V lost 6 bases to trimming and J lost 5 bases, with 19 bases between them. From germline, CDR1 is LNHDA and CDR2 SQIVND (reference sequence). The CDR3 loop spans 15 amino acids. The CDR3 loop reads CASRGPKGAGETQYF. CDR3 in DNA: TGTGCCAGTAGAGGACCCAAGGGGGCGGGGGAGACCCAGTACTTC.

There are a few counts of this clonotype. The CDR3 nucleotides are TGCAGCGTTGAGACACCCGGGGATGAAAAACTGTTTTTT. Protein product: CSVETPGDEKLFF. The V gene is TRBV29-1, the J gene TRBJ1-4; D unresolved. CDR1 and CDR2 (germline): SQVTM, ANQGSEA. V shed 3 bases and J shed 6 bases, with 11 bases lying between them. This CDR3 is built from 13 residues. The full variable domain, its missing parts supplied by reference TRBV29-1 and TRBJ1-4, is SAVISQKPSRDICQRGTSLTIQCQVDSQVTMMFWYRQQPGQSLTLIATANQGSEATYESGFVIDKFPISRPNLTFSTLTVSNMSPEDSSIYLCSVETPGDEKLFFGSGTQLSVL.

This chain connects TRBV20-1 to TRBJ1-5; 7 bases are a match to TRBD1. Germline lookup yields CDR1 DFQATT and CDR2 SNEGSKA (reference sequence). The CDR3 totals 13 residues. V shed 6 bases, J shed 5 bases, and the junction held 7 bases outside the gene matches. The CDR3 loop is CSATTGLDQPQHF. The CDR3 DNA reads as TGCAGTGCAACGACAGGGCTCGATCAGCCCCAGCATTTT.

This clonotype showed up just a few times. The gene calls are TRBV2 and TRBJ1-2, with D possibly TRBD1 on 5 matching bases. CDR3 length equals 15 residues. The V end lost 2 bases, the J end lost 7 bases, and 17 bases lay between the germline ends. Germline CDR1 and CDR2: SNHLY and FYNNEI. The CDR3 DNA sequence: TGTGCCAGCAGTGAAATCGGGGAGGGAGGGACTGGCTACACCTTC. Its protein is CASSEIGEGGTGYTF. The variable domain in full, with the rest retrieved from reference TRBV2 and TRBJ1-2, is EPEVTQTPSHQVTQMGQEVILRCVPISNHLYFYWYRQILGQKVEFLVSFYNNEISEKSEIFDDQFSVERPDGSNFTLKIRSTKLEDSAMYFCASSEIGEGGTGYTFGSGTRLTVV.

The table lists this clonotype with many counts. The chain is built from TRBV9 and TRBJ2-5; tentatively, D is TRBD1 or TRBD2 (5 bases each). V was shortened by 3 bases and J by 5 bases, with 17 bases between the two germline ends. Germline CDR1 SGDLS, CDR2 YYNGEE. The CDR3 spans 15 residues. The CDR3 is CASSAEGSFWETQYF. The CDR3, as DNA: TGTGCCAGCAGCGCCGAGGGGAGTTTTTGGGAGACCCAGTACTTC.

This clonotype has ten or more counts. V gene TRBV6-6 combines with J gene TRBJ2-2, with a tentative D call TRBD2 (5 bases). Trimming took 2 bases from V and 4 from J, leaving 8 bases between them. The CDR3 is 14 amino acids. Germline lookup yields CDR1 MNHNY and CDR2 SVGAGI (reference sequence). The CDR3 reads CASSYPGFTGELFF. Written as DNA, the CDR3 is TGTGCCAGCAGTTACCCGGGATTCACCGGGGAGCTGTTTTTT.